These T cell receptor beta chains were read from a single sample in a study of OX40 agonist ivuxolimab in advanced cancers. Clones were sequenced by immunoSEQ multiplex PCR, and TCRdb holds only the in-frame ones, with some missing. The sample has more than 95,000 clones; about 87% are singletons. Sequencing used CD4+ or CD8+ T cells sorted from blood, obtained in a trial of the OX40 agonist ivuxolimab. The source is an adult with an advanced solid tumor such as melanoma, head and neck, liver or kidney cancer. CDR3s include the opening cysteine and the closing phenylalanine or tryptophan. Fields, in order: CDR3 length, D gene, clone size, J gene, V gene, CDR3 DNA, CDR3 protein. The D gene is left open where the match is weak. Where a row states a size, it is once, few, many or the class of an expanded clone; other rows omit it.

13	TRBD1	-	TRBJ1-2	TRBV28	TGTGCCAGCAGTTTCCTGGACAGGGATGGCTACACCTTC	CASSFLDRDGYTF
14	TRBD2	-	TRBJ2-6	TRBV5-1	TGCGCCAGCAGTCGGGGGGCTGGGGCCAACGTCCTGACTTTC	CASSRGAGANVLTF
15	-	-	TRBJ1-2	TRBV18	TGTGCCAGCTCACCACGAGAGGGGCGCGGAGAGGGCTACACCTTC	CASSPREGRGEGYTF
15	TRBD1	-	TRBJ1-1	TRBV28	TGTGCCAGCAGTTTAGATGGACAGGTTGGGACTGAAGCTTTCTTT	CASSLDGQVGTEAFF
13	TRBD1	-	TRBJ2-1	TRBV28	TGTGCCAGCAGTTTGGCCCGGGACAGTGAGCAGTTCTTC	CASSLARDSEQFF
18	TRBD1	-	TRBJ2-6	TRBV4-3	TGCGCCAGCAGCCAAAGATGGACAGGGGGTACTGGGGCCAACGTCCTGACTTTC	CASSQRWTGGTGANVLTF
16	-	-	TRBJ2-3	TRBV7-2	TGTGCCAGCAGCCCTAGAGGGGGGTTAAGCACAGATACGCAGTATTTT	CASSPRGGLSTDTQYF
14	TRBD1	-	TRBJ1-2	TRBV15	TGTGCCACCAGCAGAGATCCGGGACAGGGCGTACTGACGTTC	CATSRDPGQGVLTF
17	TRBD1	-	TRBJ2-3	TRBV9	TGTGCCAGCAGCCTCCTGGACAGGGGTTATCAATTGGATACGCAGTATTTT	CASSLLDRGYQLDTQYF
18	TRBD1	-	TRBJ2-6	TRBV18	TGTGCCAGCTCACCACCGACAGGGGGACCCTCTGGGGCCAACGTCCTGACTTTC	CASSPPTGGPSGANVLTF
13	-	-	TRBJ1-2	TRBV10-3	TGTGCCGCGTCCCGGGAGGGGGACTATGGCTACACCTTC	CAASREGDYGYTF
11	-	-	TRBJ2-5	TRBV7-9	TGTGCCAGCAGGGGCCCGCAGACCCAGTACTTC	CASRGPQTQYF
12	-	once	TRBJ2-7	TRBV30	TGTGCCTGGAGGAGAGTTCCCTACGAGCAGTACTTC	CAWRRVPYEQYF
12	-	-	TRBJ1-1	TRBV7-9	TGTGCCAGCAGCTTAGATCGGAAAGGAGCTTTCTTT	CASSLDRKGAFF
14	TRBD2	-	TRBJ2-1	TRBV6-1	TGTGCCAGCAGTGGTGCTAGCGGGGGTATTGAGCAGTTCTTC	CASSGASGGIEQFF
13	-	-	TRBJ2-4	TRBV10-3	TGTGCCACCCGTACTCCAGAACGGGACATTCAGTACTTC	CATRTPERDIQYF
14	TRBD1	-	TRBJ1-2	TRBV28	TGTGCCAGCAGTTTGCCGGGGACAGTCTATGGCTACACCTTC	CASSLPGTVYGYTF
14	TRBD2	-	TRBJ2-7	TRBV2	TGTGCCAGCAGTCCCCGGACTAGCGACAGCGAGCAGTACTTC	CASSPRTSDSEQYF
16	-	-	TRBJ1-5	TRBV10-2	TGCGCCAGCAGAAATCACCAGGGGAGAAGCAATCAGCCCCAGCATTTT	CASRNHQGRSNQPQHF
15	TRBD1	-	TRBJ2-5	TRBV19	TGTGCCAGTAGTACCGGGACAGGGGGCGCCGTGACCCAGTACTTC	CASSTGTGGAVTQYF
12	-	-	TRBJ2-7	TRBV28	TGTGCCAGCCTCCGGGGAACCTACGAGCAGTACTTC	CASLRGTYEQYF
14	-	-	TRBJ1-5	TRBV7-9	TGTGCCAGCAGTCGTACGGGATCTAATCAGCCCCAGCATTTT	CASSRTGSNQPQHF
15	TRBD1	few	TRBJ1-2	TRBV7-8	TGTGCCAGCAGCACCCGACAGGGGGCTAGCTATGGCTACACCTTC	CASSTRQGASYGYTF
14	-	few	TRBJ2-4	TRBV7-2	TGTGCCAGCAGCTTATTGGGGGGTCAAAACATTCAGTACTTC	CASSLLGGQNIQYF
15	TRBD1	-	TRBJ2-7	TRBV7-2	TGTGCCAGCAGCTCCCTTGGCAGGGGGCCCTACGAGCAGTACTTC	CASSSLGRGPYEQYF
13	-	-	TRBJ1-3	TRBV30	TGTGCCTGGGGCATATTCTCTGGAAACACCATATATTTT	CAWGIFSGNTIYF
15	TRBD2	-	TRBJ2-1	TRBV5-5	TGTGCCAGCAGCCCCCTAGCGGGGGTCTCGCATGAGCAGTTCTTC	CASSPLAGVSHEQFF
16	TRBD2	-	TRBJ2-3	TRBV5-1	TGCGCCAGCAGCAATCTTCCGAGCGGGGGGAAAAATACGCAGTATTTT	CASSNLPSGGKNTQYF
14	-	-	TRBJ1-6	TRBV9	TGTGCCAGCAGCGTAGGGCAGGCAGTCTCACCCCTCCACTTT	CASSVGQAVSPLHF
16	-	-	TRBJ1-6	TRBV4-2	TGTGCCAGCAACTCGAACCGGGGGGCGGTAGATTCACCCCTCCACTTT	CASNSNRGAVDSPLHF